Listed below are T cell receptor beta chains from one sample, sequenced in a study of cytomegalovirus exposure and HLA in healthy donors. Here immunoSEQ multiplex PCR was the method, and the copy in TCRdb shows in-frame clones only, minus some. The sample lists about 130,000 clones, 75% to 90% occurring once. Input material: PBMCs. Receptors were obtained from a woman between 18 and 30 years old in good health and CMV-seronegative. Both conserved end residues are trimmed from each CDR3. The order of the fields is CDR3 protein, J gene, clone size, V gene. The size field is filled for only some rows; it gives once, few, many or a size class.

cdr3_aa: ASRELSSYNSPLH; j_call: TRBJ1-6; clone_size: .; v_call: TRBV19
cdr3_aa: ASTPRRGVDRALARGGYT; j_call: TRBJ1-2; clone_size: .; v_call: TRBV19
cdr3_aa: ASSSRSSEAF; j_call: TRBJ1-1; clone_size: .; v_call: TRBV7-2
cdr3_aa: ASSPSPESSHT; j_call: TRBJ1-2; clone_size: few; v_call: TRBV5-1
cdr3_aa: ASSRTGGGSYGYT; j_call: TRBJ1-2; clone_size: .; v_call: TRBV27
cdr3_aa: AIRPAQGFGTDTQY; j_call: TRBJ2-3; clone_size: .; v_call: TRBV10-3
cdr3_aa: ASSDSWLEGNIQY; j_call: TRBJ2-4; clone_size: .; v_call: TRBV2
cdr3_aa: ASSKTELTEAF; j_call: TRBJ1-1; clone_size: .; v_call: TRBV25-1
cdr3_aa: ASFPAGGLSYEQY; j_call: TRBJ2-7; clone_size: .; v_call: TRBV6-5
cdr3_aa: ASSLSWTGWVTEAF; j_call: TRBJ1-1; clone_size: few; v_call: TRBV27
cdr3_aa: AITTENSGNTIY; j_call: TRBJ1-3; clone_size: .; v_call: TRBV10-3